Listed here are 9 T cell receptor beta chains from one sample, sequenced in a study of cytomegalovirus exposure and HLA in healthy donors. Primers included in the PCR were 60 Vbeta and 13 Jbeta primers. Generated by immunoSEQ multiplex PCR, the TCRdb table keeps only in-frame clones and is missing some. The sample has 160,000 or so clones; around 84% are singletons. The specimen was PBMCs. These receptor sequences come from a woman younger than 35 in good health and CMV-seronegative.

This rearrangement joins TRBV5-1 to TRBJ1-2, with 8 bases that match TRBD1. Germline trimming cut 5 bases from V and 5 bases from J; bases unmatched to any gene: 8. There are 14 residues in the CDR3. Germline V gene lookup returns CDR1 SGHRS and CDR2 YFSETQ. The CDR3 DNA follows: TGCGCCAGCAGAAATGGCCGGACAGGGTATGGCTACACCTTC. This sequence encodes CASRNGRTGYGYTF.

The V call is TRBV10-3, the J call TRBJ2-7; 13 bases are shared with TRBD2. Germline V gene sequence: CDR1 ENHRY, CDR2 SYGVKD. J was trimmed by 5 bases and V by 9 bases; bases with no gene match: 4. The CDR3 sequence is 13 residues long. CDR3 region: CAIETSGRNEQYF. CDR3 nucleotides: TGTGCCATTGAGACTAGCGGGAGGAACGAGCAGTACTTC.

This clone was picked up one time. The chain has TRBV10-3 and TRBJ2-3; D gene uncertain. This CDR3 region has 14 residues. In germline, CDR1 is ENHRY, CDR2 SYGVKD. Trimming took 0 bases from V and 2 from J, leaving 6 bases between them. The CDR3 loop is CAISESAVTDTQYF. The CDR3, as DNA: TGTGCCATCAGTGAGTCTGCGGTCACAGATACGCAGTATTTT.

The V gene is TRBV4-3, the J gene TRBJ1-2; D perhaps matches TRBD1 (6 bases). Trimming stripped 3 bases from V and 2 bases from J, with 10 bases between. The CDR3 loop spans 14 amino acids. Germline V gene data show CDR1 as LGHNA and CDR2 as YSLEER. The CDR3 region is CASSQETGNYGYTF. CDR3 bases: TGCGCCAGCAGCCAGGAAACAGGGAACTATGGCTACACCTTC.

V usage is TRBV7-6 and J usage is TRBJ2-5; 12 bases agree with TRBD2. This CDR3 is 17 amino acids long. Germline V gives CDR1 SGHVS, CDR2 FNYEAQ. The J segment lost 1 base and the V segment lost 5 bases, leaving 8 bases of the junction unmatched. The CDR3 DNA reads as TGTGCCAGCAGCCCCCCTAGCGGGGGGGGGACCCAAGAGACCCAGTACTTC. It specifies CASSPPSGGGTQETQYF.

V is TRBV29-1 and J is TRBJ2-5, with TRBD1 matching 8 bases. CDR3 length equals 15 residues. V shed 5 bases and J 5 bases; nucleotides not matched to a gene: 13. In germline, CDR1 is SQVTM, CDR2 ANQGSEA. The CDR3 DNA sequence: TGCAGCGTTCCCACAGGGACAGGACCGGGGGAGACCCAGTACTTC. Its translation: CSVPTGTGPGETQYF. Using reference TRBV29-1 and TRBJ2-5 for the parts outside the CDR3, the full variable domain is SAVISQKPSRDICQRGTSLTIQCQVDSQVTMMFWYRQQPGQSLTLIATANQGSEATYESGFVIDKFPISRPNLTFSTLTVSNMSPEDSSIYLCSVPTGTGPGETQYFGPGTRLLVL.

The V call is TRBV30, the J call TRBJ2-7; 7 bases match TRBD2. Germline V CDR1 and CDR2: GTSNPN, SVGIG (reference sequence). V was pared by 5 bases and J by 2 bases, with 9 bases of the junction left unmatched. The CDR3 is 14 residues long. In nucleotides, the CDR3 is TGTGCCTGGGAAGACCCTGGGGGGGCCTACGAGCAGTACTTC. It encodes CAWEDPGGAYEQYF.

As DNA, the CDR3 is TGTGCCAGCAGCCAGATCGGGGGGGCCAATGAGCAGTTCTTC. This codes for CASSQIGGANEQFF. V is TRBV4-2 and J is TRBJ2-1, with 8 bases aligning to TRBD2. From germline, CDR1 is LGHNA and CDR2 YNFKEQ. The CDR3 loop spans 14 amino acids. J gave up 6 bases and V 3 bases, and 4 bases lay outside the gene matches.

The rearrangement links TRBV28 to TRBJ1-2; 9 bases line up with TRBD1. The CDR3 consists of 13 residues. The ends lost 6 bases at V and 8 bases at J; junction bases unmatched: 7. Germline V gene lookup returns CDR1 MDHEN and CDR2 SYDVKM. CDR3 DNA: TGTGCCAGCAGCCCTAGTACAGGGGGCGGCTACACCTTC. Translated, it gives CASSPSTGGGYTF.